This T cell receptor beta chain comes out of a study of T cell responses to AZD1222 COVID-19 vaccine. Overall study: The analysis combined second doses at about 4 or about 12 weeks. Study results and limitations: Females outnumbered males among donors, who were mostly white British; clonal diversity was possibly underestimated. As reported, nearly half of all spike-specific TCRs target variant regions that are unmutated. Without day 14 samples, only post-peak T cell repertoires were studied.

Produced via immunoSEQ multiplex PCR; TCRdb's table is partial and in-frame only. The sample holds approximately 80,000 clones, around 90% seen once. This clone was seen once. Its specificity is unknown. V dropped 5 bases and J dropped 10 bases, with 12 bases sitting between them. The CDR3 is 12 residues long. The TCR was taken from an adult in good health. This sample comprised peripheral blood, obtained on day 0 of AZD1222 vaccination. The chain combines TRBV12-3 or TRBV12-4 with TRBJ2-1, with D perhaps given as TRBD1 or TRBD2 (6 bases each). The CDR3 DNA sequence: TGTGCCAGCAGTCTGGGGGCGGGAGAGCAGTTCTTC. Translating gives CASSLGAGEQFF.